This T cell receptor beta chain was recorded in a study of blood T cells in healthy people across ages. V shed 5 bases and J 6 bases; nucleotides not matched to a gene: 10. The CDR3 sequence is 14 residues long. Per the germline V gene, CDR1 is SEHNR and CDR2 is FQNEAQ (reference sequence). Primed by a sample-barcoded 5' primer and a J-beta primer mix, a second PCR proceeded for 7 to 11 cycles. Via MiXCR, TCRdb re-called the 5' RACE reads, giving one row per CDR3 protein. Of approximately 780,000 distinct CDR3 sequences detected, roughly 24% appear once; the ten largest clones hold over 2.5%. This clonotype was seen a handful of times. The sample also formed part of further work on T cells of mothers and their children.

The sample consisted of blood. The sequence derives from a boy younger than 18 in good health. The chain joins TRBV7-9 to TRBJ2-7; 7 nucleotides match TRBD1. The CDR3, as DNA: TGTGCCAGCAGCACCCAGACAGGGACCTCCGAGCAGTACTTC. Translated: CASSTQTGTSEQYF.